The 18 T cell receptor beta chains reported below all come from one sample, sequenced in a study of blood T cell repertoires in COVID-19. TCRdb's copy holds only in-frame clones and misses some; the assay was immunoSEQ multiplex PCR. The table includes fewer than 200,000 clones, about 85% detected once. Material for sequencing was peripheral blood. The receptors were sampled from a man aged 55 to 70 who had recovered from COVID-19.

CDR3 coding DNA: TGTGCCAGCAGCTTAGGGGCGGGTTGGGGCAATCAGCCCCAGCATTTT. As protein: CASSLGAGWGNQPQHF. The chain combines TRBV7-9 with TRBJ1-5; D unresolved. Germline CDR1 SEHNR, CDR2 FQNEAQ (reference sequence). CDR3 length equals 16 residues. The V gene lost 1 base and the J gene lost 2 bases, with 12 bases spanning the gap.

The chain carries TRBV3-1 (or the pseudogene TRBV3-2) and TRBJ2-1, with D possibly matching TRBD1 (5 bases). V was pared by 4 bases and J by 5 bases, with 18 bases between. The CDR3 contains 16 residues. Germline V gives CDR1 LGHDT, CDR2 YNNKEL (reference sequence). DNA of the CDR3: TGTGCCAGCAGCCCCATGAGCACAGGCCCCCACAATGAGCAGTTCTTC. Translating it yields CASSPMSTGPHNEQFF.

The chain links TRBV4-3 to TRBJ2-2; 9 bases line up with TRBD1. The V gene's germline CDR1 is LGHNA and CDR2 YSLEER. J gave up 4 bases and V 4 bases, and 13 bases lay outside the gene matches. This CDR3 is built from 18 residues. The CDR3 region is CASSRARDRASSTGELFF. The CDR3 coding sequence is TGCGCCAGCAGCCGCGCCCGGGACAGGGCATCTAGCACCGGGGAGCTGTTTTTT.

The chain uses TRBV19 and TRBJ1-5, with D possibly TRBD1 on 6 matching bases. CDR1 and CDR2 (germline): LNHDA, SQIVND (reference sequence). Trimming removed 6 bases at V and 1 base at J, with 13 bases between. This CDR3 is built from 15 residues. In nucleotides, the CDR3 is TGTGCCAGTAGGAAAGGGGGGGCGAGCAATCAGCCCCAGCATTTT. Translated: CASRKGGASNQPQHF.

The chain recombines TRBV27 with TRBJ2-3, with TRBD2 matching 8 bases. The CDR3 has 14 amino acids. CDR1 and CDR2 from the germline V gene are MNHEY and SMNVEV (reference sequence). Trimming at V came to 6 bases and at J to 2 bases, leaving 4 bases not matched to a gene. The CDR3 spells CASRLAGHTDTQYF. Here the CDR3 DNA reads TGTGCCAGCAGGTTAGCGGGGCACACAGATACGCAGTATTTT.

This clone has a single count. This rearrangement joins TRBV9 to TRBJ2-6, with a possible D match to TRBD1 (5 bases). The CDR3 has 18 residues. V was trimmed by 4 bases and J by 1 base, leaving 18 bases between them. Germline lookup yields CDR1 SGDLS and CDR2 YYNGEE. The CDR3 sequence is CASSPRTLIDSGANVLTF. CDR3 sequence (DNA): TGTGCCAGCAGCCCCCGGACATTGATCGATTCTGGGGCCAACGTCCTGACTTTC.

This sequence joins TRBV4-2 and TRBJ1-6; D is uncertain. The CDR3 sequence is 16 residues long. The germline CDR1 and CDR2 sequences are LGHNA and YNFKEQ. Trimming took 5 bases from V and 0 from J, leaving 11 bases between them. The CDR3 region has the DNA TGTGCCAGCAGCAGTTCCCCCAGCTCCTATAATTCACCCCTCCACTTT. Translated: CASSSSPSSYNSPLHF.

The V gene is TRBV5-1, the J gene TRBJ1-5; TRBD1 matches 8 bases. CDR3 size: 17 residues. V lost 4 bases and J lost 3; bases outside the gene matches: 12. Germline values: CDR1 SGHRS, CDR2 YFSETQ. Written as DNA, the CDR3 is TGCGCCAGCAGCCTGGCCCTTGGCAGGGGGCTCAATCAGCCCCAGCATTTT. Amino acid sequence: CASSLALGRGLNQPQHF.

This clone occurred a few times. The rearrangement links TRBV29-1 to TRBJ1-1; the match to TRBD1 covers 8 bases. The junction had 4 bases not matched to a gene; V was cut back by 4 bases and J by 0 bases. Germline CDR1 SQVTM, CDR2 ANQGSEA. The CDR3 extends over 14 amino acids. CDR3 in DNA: TGCAGCGTTGTGGACAGGGATTTGAACACTGAAGCTTTCTTT. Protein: CSVVDRDLNTEAFF.

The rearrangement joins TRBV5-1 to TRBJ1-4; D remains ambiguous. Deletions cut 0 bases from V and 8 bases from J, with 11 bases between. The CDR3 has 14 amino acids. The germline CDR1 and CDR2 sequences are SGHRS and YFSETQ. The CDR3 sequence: CASSLGREREKLFF. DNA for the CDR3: TGCGCCAGCAGCTTGGGAAGGGAGAGGGAAAAACTGTTTTTT.

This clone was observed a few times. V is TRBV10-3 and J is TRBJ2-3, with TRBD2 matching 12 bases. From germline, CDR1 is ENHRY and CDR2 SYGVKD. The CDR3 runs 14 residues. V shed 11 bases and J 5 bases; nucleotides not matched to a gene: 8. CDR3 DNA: TGTGCCGTCTCTAGCGGGGGGGCCGAAGATACGCAGTATTTT. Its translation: CAVSSGGAEDTQYF.

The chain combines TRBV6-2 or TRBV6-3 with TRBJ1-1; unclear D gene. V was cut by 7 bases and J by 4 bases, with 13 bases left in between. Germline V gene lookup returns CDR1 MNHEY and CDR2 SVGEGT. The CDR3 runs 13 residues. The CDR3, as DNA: TGTGCCAGCACCCCCGGAACAGTCACTGAAGCTTTCTTT. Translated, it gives CASTPGTVTEAFF.

The CDR3: CASSVGKGVGYEQYF. Written as DNA, the CDR3 is TGTGCCAGCAGCGTAGGGAAGGGGGTGGGGTACGAGCAGTACTTC. The chain has TRBV9 and TRBJ2-7; a weak D match, TRBD1 (6 bases). CDR3 size: 15 residues. Germline lookup yields CDR1 SGDLS and CDR2 YYNGEE. With 0 bases removed from V and 4 bases from J, the gap between germline ends came to 14 bases.

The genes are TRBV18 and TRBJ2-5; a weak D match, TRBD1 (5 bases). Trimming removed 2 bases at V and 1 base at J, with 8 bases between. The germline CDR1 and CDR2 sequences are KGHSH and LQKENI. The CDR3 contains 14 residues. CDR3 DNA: TGTGCCAGCTCACCAGCGGACACCCAAGAGACCCAGTACTTC. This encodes CASSPADTQETQYF.

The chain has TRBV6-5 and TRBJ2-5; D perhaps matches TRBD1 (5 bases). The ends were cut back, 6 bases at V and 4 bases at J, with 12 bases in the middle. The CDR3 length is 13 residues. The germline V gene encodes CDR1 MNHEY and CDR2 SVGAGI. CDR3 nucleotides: TGTGCCAGCAGAACCCTAGGGGTAGAGACCCAGTACTTC. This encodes CASRTLGVETQYF.

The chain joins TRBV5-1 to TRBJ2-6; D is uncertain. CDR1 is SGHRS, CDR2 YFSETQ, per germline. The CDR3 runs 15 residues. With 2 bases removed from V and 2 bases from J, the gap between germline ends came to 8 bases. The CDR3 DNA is TGCGCCAGCAGCTTCCCACTAACTGGGGCCAACGTCCTGACTTTC. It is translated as CASSFPLTGANVLTF.

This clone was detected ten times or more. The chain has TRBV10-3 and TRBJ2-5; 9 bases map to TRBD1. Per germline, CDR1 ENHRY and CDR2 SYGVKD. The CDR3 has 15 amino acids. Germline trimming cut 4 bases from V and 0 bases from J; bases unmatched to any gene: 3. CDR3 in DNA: TGTGCCATCAGTGCGACAGGGGGGTACCAAGAGACCCAGTACTTC. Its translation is CAISATGGYQETQYF.

The CDR3 sequence: CASSQGTSGGARAGELFF. The CDR3 DNA reads as TGTGCCAGCAGCCAGGGGACTAGCGGGGGGGCGAGAGCCGGGGAGCTGTTTTTT. This sequence joins TRBV4-2 and TRBJ2-2; 16 nucleotides match TRBD2. The CDR3 has 18 amino acids. Trimming took 3 bases from V and 6 from J; bases not matched to a gene: 7. CDR1 and CDR2 (germline): LGHNA, YNFKEQ.